One sample yielded the 19 T cell receptor beta chains listed below, sequenced in a study of memory CD4+ T cells and cytomegalovirus serostatus. Single viable CD3+CD4+CD8-CD45RO+ cells were sorted as the memory CD4+ T cells. Sequencing used immunoSEQ multiplex PCR; TCRdb keeps in-frame clones, though not all of them. Found here are about 61,000 clones, around 83% of them singletons; the top ten hold 0.85% to 0.95%. Input material: memory CD4+ T cells from blood. The receptors here all came from an adult in good health and CMV-seronegative.

About this clone: Relative to the germline gene, one junction end is altered; a read error may explain this. The V call is TRBV7-9, the J call TRBJ2-7; 8 bases agree with TRBD1. CDR3 length equals 13 residues. Germline values: CDR1 SEHNR, CDR2 FQNEAQ (reference sequence). CDR3 protein: CAGRTGSAYEQYF. CDR3 nucleotide sequence: TGTGCCGGCAGGACAGGGAGCGCCTACGAGCAGTACTTC.

The chain is built from TRBV25-1 and TRBJ2-7; possibly TRBD1 or TRBD2 for D (5 bases each). The CDR3 sequence is 13 residues long. Trimming removed 5 bases at V and 3 bases at J, with 11 bases between. Germline lookup yields CDR1 MGHDK and CDR2 SYGVNS. DNA for the CDR3: TGTGCCAGCAGTAAATCAGGGAGCTACGAGCAGTACTTC. It yields the protein CASSKSGSYEQYF.

The chain carries TRBV18 and TRBJ1-1; 7 bases agree with TRBD1. Germline V gives CDR1 KGHSH, CDR2 LQKENI. The V gene end was trimmed by 3 bases and the J gene end by 5 bases; junction bases not matched to a gene: 0. This CDR3 has 12 amino acids. CDR3 sequence: CASSPTGTEAFF. For the CDR3, the DNA is TGTGCCAGCTCACCGACAGGGACTGAAGCTTTCTTT.

The genes are TRBV15 and TRBJ2-7; tentatively, D is TRBD1 or TRBD2 (5 bases each). V lost 0 bases, J lost 0 bases, and 15 bases lay in between. Germline loops: CDR1 LNHNV, CDR2 YYDKDF (reference sequence). The CDR3 covers 17 residues. CDR3 DNA: TGTGCCACCAGCAGAGAACCCCCGGGGACGAGCTCCTACGAGCAGTACTTC. Its translation: CATSREPPGTSSYEQYF.

J is TRBJ1-5 and V is TRBV28; 7 bases map to TRBD1. The germline CDR1 and CDR2 sequences are MDHEN and SYDVKM. The CDR3 consists of 15 residues. The junction had 2 bases not matched to a gene; V was cut back by 1 base and J by 2 bases. The chain's CDR3 is CASSLSGGGNQPQHF. The CDR3 DNA sequence: TGTGCCAGCAGTTTATCAGGGGGAGGCAATCAGCCCCAGCATTTT.

The V call is TRBV18, the J call TRBJ2-1; 8 nucleotides align to TRBD1. Losses at the gene ends were 4 bases for V and 1 base for J; bases not matched to a gene: 12. CDR1 KGHSH and CDR2 LQKENI come from the germline V gene. CDR3 length: 18 residues. CDR3 coding DNA: TGTGCCAGCTCACGTCAGGGCCCGACAGGGGTGTCCTACAATGAGCAGTTCTTC. It yields the protein CASSRQGPTGVSYNEQFF.

The gene calls are TRBV15 and TRBJ2-3, with a weak D call TRBD1 (7 bases). This CDR3 contains 17 residues. Germline V gives CDR1 LNHNV, CDR2 YYDKDF (reference sequence). With 4 bases removed from V and 1 base from J, the gap between germline ends came to 18 bases. The CDR3 nucleotides are TGTGCCACCAGCAAGGGGGGACGACAGGGTGGCACAGATACGCAGTATTTT. Residues: CATSKGGRQGGTDTQYF.

This clone was seen a single time. This rearrangement joins TRBV5-5 to TRBJ1-4; perhaps TRBD1 as D (6 bases). V lost 3 bases to trimming and J lost 8 bases, with 17 bases between them. This CDR3 region has 15 residues. Germline values: CDR1 SGHKS, CDR2 YYEKEE (reference sequence). The CDR3 loop reads CASSSRQVGEEKLFF. The CDR3 bases are TGTGCCAGCAGCTCACGACAGGTAGGGGAGGAAAAACTGTTTTTT.

The chain recombines TRBV25-1 with TRBJ2-1; 13 nucleotides align to TRBD2. Per the germline V gene, CDR1 is MGHDK and CDR2 is SYGVNS. Trimming at V came to 1 base and at J to 7 bases, leaving 4 bases not matched to a gene. This CDR3 spans 16 amino acids. CDR3 nucleotides: TGTGCCAGCAGTGAATCGAGACTAGCGGGAGGAAATGAGCAGTTCTTC. It translates to CASSESRLAGGNEQFF.

The chain links TRBV15 to TRBJ1-5; D is undetermined. Trimming removed 0 bases from V and 7 bases from J, with 7 bases in between. Germline CDR1 LNHNV, CDR2 YYDKDF (reference sequence). The CDR3 runs to 13 residues. The CDR3 loop is CATSRDLRQPQHF. CDR3 nucleotide sequence: TGTGCCACCAGCAGAGATCTGAGGCAGCCCCAGCATTTT.

This sequence joins TRBV27 and TRBJ2-7; D not resolved. Germline assignment: CDR1 MNHEY and CDR2 SMNVEV (reference sequence). V was shortened by 3 bases and J by 0 bases, with 9 bases between the two germline ends. This CDR3 comprises 14 residues. This chain's CDR3 is CASSFRDNSYEQYF. The CDR3 nucleotides are TGTGCCAGCAGTTTCCGAGACAACTCCTACGAGCAGTACTTC.

This clone showed up just a few times. The rearrangement joins TRBV30 to TRBJ2-3; unclear D gene. The CDR3 totals 12 residues. In germline, CDR1 is GTSNPN, CDR2 SVGIG (reference sequence). V lost 2 bases to trimming and J lost 0 bases, with 3 bases between them. The CDR3 reads CAWSPSTDTQYF. The DNA of the CDR3 is TGTGCCTGGAGTCCTAGCACAGATACGCAGTATTTT. The full variable domain, its missing parts supplied by reference TRBV30 and TRBJ2-3, is SQTIHQWPATLVQPVGSPLSLECTVEGTSNPNLYWYRQAAGRGLQLLFYSVGIGQISSEVPQNLSASRPQDRQFILSSKKLLLSDSGFYLCAWSPSTDTQYFGPGTRLTVL.

The chain is built from TRBV7-8 and TRBJ2-1, with 12 bases lining up with TRBD2. This CDR3 region has 18 residues. Trimming removed 5 bases from V and 0 bases from J; junction bases left unmatched: 8. CDR1 and CDR2 from the germline V gene are SGHVS and FQNEAQ. The CDR3 protein is CASSAGLAGLVSYNEQFF. DNA of the CDR3: TGTGCCAGCAGCGCGGGACTAGCGGGCCTCGTCTCCTACAATGAGCAGTTCTTC.

The chain couples TRBV6-5 to TRBJ2-3; D is ambiguous. This CDR3 comprises 12 residues. Germline V gives CDR1 MNHEY, CDR2 SVGAGI. Trimming cost V 5 bases and J 4 bases, with 7 bases left between them. The CDR3 spells CASSPEADTQYF. The CDR3 DNA reads as TGTGCCAGCAGTCCAGAGGCAGATACGCAGTATTTT.

V and J are TRBV27 and TRBJ1-2; D is unresolved. Trimming removed 4 bases at V and 0 bases at J, with 12 bases between. Germline V gene sequence: CDR1 MNHEY, CDR2 SMNVEV (reference sequence). This CDR3 has 15 amino acids. In DNA form, the CDR3 reads TGTGCCAGCAGTTCCCGGAAAGGGACTAACTATGGCTACACCTTC. Protein: CASSSRKGTNYGYTF.

The chain combines TRBV20-1 with TRBJ1-1; a possible D gene is TRBD1 (5 bases). Germline lookup yields CDR1 DFQATT and CDR2 SNEGSKA (reference sequence). This CDR3 spans 11 amino acids. V was trimmed by 8 bases and J by 6 bases, leaving 13 bases between them. The CDR3: CSYQGDAEAFF. CDR3 bases: TGCAGTTACCAGGGTGACGCTGAAGCTTTCTTT.

This chain uses TRBV5-1 with TRBJ2-1; 7 nucleotides line up with TRBD2. V shed 4 bases, J shed 4 bases, and the junction held 11 bases outside the gene matches. The CDR3 is made up of 16 amino acids. Germline lookup yields CDR1 SGHRS and CDR2 YFSETQ. CDR3: CASSLQSGTNYNEQFF. CDR3 nucleotide sequence: TGCGCCAGCAGCCTCCAGAGCGGGACTAATTACAATGAGCAGTTCTTC. The full variable domain, in which reference TRBV5-1 and TRBJ2-1 provide the parts outside the CDR3, is KAGVTQTPRYLIKTRGQQVTLSCSPISGHRSVSWYQQTPGQGLQFLFEYFSETQRNKGNFPGRFSGRQFSNSRSEMNVSTLELGDSALYLCASSLQSGTNYNEQFFGPGTRLTVL.

V gene TRBV19 combines with J gene TRBJ2-1, with 9 bases lining up with TRBD2. The V and J ends lost 3 bases and 7 bases, in that order; junction bases with no gene match: 4. The CDR3 spans 14 residues. From germline, CDR1 is LNHDA and CDR2 SQIVND (reference sequence). This CDR3 reads CASSIAGGRNEQFF. CDR3 coding DNA: TGTGCCAGTAGTATTGCGGGAGGGCGAAATGAGCAGTTCTTC.

The chain links TRBV5-1 to TRBJ1-4, with D maybe TRBD1 (5 bases). Trimming left V 3 bases short and J 2 bases short, with 11 bases between. Germline assignment: CDR1 SGHRS and CDR2 YFSETQ. The CDR3 totals 15 residues. The CDR3 DNA sequence: TGCGCCAGCAGCTCGGGACTCCTGACTAATGAAAAACTGTTTTTT. It translates to CASSSGLLTNEKLFF.